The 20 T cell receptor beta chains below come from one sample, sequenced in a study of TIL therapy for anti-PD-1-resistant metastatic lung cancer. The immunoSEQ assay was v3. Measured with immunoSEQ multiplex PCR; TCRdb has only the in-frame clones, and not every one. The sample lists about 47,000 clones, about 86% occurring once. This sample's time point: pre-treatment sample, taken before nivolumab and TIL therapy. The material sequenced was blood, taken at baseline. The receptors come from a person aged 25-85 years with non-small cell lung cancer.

Here the CDR3 reads CASSLSGTGLYEQYF. The DNA of the CDR3 is TGCGCCAGCAGCTTGTCCGGGACAGGATTATACGAGCAGTACTTC. The rearrangement uses TRBV5-1 and TRBJ2-7, with TRBD1 matching 8 bases. The CDR3 covers 15 residues. CDR1 and CDR2 (germline): SGHRS, YFSETQ. The ends lost 1 base at V and 4 bases at J; junction bases unmatched: 7.

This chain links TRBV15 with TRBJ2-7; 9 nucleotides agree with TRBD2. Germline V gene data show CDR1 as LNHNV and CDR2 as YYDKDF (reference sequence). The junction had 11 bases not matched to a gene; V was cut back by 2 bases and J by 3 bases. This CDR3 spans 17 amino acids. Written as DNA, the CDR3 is TGTGCCACCAGCAGACCGTACGGGACTAGCACTTACTACGAGCAGTACTTC. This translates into CATSRPYGTSTYYEQYF.

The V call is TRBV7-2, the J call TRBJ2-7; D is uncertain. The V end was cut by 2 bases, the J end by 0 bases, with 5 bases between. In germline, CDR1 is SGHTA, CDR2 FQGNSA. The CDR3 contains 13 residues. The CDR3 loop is CASSLSRSYEQYF. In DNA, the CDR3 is TGTGCCAGCAGCTTATCCCGCTCCTACGAGCAGTACTTC.

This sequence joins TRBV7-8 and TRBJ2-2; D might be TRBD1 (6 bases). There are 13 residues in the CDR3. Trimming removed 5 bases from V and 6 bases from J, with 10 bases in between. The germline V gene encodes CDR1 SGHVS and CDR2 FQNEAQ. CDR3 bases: TGTGCCAGCAGCCAACAGGGATCCGGGGAGCTGTTTTTT. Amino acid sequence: CASSQQGSGELFF. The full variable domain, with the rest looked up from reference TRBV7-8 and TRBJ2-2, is GAGVSQSPRYKVAKRGQDVALRCDPISGHVSLFWYQQALGQGPEFLTYFQNEAQLDKSGLPSDRFFAERPEGSVSTLKIQRTQQEDSAVYLCASSQQGSGELFFGEGSRLTVL.

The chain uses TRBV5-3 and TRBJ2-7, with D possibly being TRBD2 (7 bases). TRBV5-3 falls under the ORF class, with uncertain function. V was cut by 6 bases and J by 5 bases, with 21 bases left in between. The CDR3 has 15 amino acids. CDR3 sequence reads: CARNPSRGGQHEQYF. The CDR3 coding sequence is TGTGCCAGAAACCCTTCTAGGGGGGGTCAGCACGAGCAGTACTTC.

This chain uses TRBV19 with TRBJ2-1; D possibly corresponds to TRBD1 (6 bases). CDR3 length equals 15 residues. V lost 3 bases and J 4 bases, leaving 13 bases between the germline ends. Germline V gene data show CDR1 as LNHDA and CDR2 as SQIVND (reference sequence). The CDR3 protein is CASSIGGRSYNEQFF. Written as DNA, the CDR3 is TGTGCCAGTAGTATTGGGGGCAGGAGTTACAATGAGCAGTTCTTC. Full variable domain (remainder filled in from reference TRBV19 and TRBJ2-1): DGGITQSPKYLFRKEGQNVTLSCEQNLNHDAMYWYRQDPGQGLRLIYYSQIVNDFQKGDIAEGYSVSREKKESFPLTVTSAQKNPTAFYLCASSIGGRSYNEQFFGPGTRLTVL.

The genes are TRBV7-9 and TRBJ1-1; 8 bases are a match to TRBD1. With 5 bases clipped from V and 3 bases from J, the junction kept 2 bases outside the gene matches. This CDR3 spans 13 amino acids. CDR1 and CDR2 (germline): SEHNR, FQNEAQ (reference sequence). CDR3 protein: CASSIQGDTEAFF. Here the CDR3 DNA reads TGTGCCAGCAGCATACAGGGGGACACTGAAGCTTTCTTT.

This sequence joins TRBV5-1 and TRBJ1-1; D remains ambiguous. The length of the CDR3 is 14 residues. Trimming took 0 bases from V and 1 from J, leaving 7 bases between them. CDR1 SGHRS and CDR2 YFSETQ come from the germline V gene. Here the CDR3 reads CASSLDAGNTEAFF. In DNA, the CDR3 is TGCGCCAGCAGCTTGGATGCAGGGAACACTGAAGCTTTCTTT.

This chain's CDR3 is CASSRPGTGLNQPQHF. The DNA for the CDR3 is TGTGCCAGCAGCCGACCGGGGACGGGACTCAATCAGCCCCAGCATTTT. This rearrangement joins TRBV5-7 to TRBJ1-5, with D possibly matching TRBD1 (5 bases). TRBV5-7 is an ORF; its function is uncertain. The V end was cut by 4 bases, the J end by 3 bases, with 17 bases between. The CDR3 consists of 16 residues.

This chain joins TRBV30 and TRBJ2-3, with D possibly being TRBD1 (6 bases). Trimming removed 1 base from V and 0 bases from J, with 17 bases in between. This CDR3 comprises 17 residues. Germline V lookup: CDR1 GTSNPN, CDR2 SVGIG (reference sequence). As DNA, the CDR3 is TGTGCCTGGAGTGACGCATGGACAGCGTCTAGCACAGATACGCAGTATTTT. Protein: CAWSDAWTASSTDTQYF.

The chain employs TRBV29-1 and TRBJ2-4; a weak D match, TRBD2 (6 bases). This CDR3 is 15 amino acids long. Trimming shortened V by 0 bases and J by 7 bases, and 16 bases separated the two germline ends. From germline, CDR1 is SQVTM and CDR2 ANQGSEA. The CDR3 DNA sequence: TGCAGCGTTGAAGATACGAAGACGGAGGGGAACATTCAGTACTTC. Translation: CSVEDTKTEGNIQYF.

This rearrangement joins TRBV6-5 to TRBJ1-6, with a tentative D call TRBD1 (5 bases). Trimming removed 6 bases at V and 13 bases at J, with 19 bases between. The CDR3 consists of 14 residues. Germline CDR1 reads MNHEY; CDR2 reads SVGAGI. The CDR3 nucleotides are TGTGCCAGCAGAAGGGACCGAATACCAGTTCCCCTCCACTTT. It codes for CASRRDRIPVPLHF.

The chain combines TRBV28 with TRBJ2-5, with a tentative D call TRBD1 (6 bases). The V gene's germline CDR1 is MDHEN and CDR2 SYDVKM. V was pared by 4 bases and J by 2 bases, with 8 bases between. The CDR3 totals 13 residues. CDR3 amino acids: CASSYTGQETQYF. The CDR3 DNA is TGTGCCAGCAGTTACACAGGGCAAGAGACCCAGTACTTC.

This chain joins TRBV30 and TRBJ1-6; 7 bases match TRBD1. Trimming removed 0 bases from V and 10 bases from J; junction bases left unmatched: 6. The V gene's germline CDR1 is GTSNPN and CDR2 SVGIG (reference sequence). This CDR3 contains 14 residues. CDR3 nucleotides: TGTGCCTGGAGTGTAAGACAGGGAAGGTCACCCCTCCACTTT. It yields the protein CAWSVRQGRSPLHF.

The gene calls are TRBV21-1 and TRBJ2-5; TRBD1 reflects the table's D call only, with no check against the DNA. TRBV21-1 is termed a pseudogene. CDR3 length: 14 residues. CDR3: CASSPRTGKKTQYF. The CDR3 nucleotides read TGTGCCAGCAGCCCTCGGACAGGGAAGAAGACCCAGTACTTC.

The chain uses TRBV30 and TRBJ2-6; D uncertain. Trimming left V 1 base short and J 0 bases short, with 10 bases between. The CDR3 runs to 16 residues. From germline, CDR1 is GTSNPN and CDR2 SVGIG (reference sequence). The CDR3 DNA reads TGTGCCTGGAGTGGGGCCCTTACCTCTGGGGCCAACGTCCTGACTTTC. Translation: CAWSGALTSGANVLTF.

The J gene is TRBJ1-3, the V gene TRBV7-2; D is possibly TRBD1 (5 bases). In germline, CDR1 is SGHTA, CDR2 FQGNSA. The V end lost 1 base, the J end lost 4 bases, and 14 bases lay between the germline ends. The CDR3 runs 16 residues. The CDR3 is CASSLVGGNLGNTIYF. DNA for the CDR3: TGTGCCAGCAGCTTAGTGGGGGGGAATTTAGGAAACACCATATATTTT.

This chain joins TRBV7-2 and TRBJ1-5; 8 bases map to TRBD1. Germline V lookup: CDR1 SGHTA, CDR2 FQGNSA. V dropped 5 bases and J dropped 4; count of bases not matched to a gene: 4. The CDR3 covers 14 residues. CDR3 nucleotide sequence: TGTGCCAGCAGCCAGACAGGGGTAAATCAGCCCCAGCATTTT. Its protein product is CASSQTGVNQPQHF.

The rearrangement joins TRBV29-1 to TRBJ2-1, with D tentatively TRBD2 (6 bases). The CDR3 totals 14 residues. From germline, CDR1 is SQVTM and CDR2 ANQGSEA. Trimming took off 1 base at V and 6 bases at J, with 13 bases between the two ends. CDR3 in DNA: TGCAGCGTTGAAGGGCTAGCGTTTGGCAATGAGCAGTTCTTC. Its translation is CSVEGLAFGNEQFF.

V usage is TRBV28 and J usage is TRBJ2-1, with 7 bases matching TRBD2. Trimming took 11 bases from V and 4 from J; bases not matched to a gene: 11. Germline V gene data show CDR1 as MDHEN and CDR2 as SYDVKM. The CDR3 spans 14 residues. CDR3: CASLGGGLYNEQFF. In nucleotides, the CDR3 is TGTGCCTCCTTGGGGGGAGGGCTGTACAATGAGCAGTTCTTC.